This TCR beta chain was documented in a study of cytomegalovirus exposure and HLA in healthy donors. General study findings and limits: HLA-A and HLA-B allele assignments for most subjects were reportedly predicted accurately using TCR beta sequences.

Both 60 Vbeta primers and 13 Jbeta primers went into the PCR. Profiled with immunoSEQ multiplex PCR; TCRdb holds only in-frame clones, not every one. The sample has about 140,000 clones, roughly 80% seen once; the top ten hold roughly 2.9%. V was clipped by 2 bases and J by 0 bases, with 10 bases between them. Per germline, CDR1 SQVTM and CDR2 ANQGSEA. The CDR3 consists of 15 residues. Note on this clone: Its antigen is undetermined.

The TCR was taken from a woman younger than 45 in good health and CMV-seronegative. The sequencing input was PBMCs. This rearrangement joins TRBV29-1 to TRBJ2-2; possible D gene TRBD1, 5 bases. The CDR3 DNA is TGCAGCGTTGAACCACCAGGGACGAACACCGGGGAGCTGTTTTTT. Translated: CSVEPPGTNTGELFF.